This T cell receptor (beta chain) is from a study of T cells of healthy individuals. This clonotype has at least ten counts. Germline lookup yields CDR1 DFQATT and CDR2 SNEGSKA (reference sequence). CDR3 length equals 16 residues. Trimming removed 6 bases from V and 6 bases from J; junction bases left unmatched: 13. TCRdb called the 5' RACE reads again in MiXCR, with one record for every CDR3 protein. The sample carries 50,000 to 55,000 distinct CDR3 sequences, over 12% recorded once. V gene TRBV20-1 combines with J gene TRBJ2-2; the match to TRBD2 covers 10 bases. This receptor was identified in a human donor in good health. The CDR3 protein is CSAQIPGLASAGELFF. CDR3 nucleotide sequence: TGCAGTGCCCAAATACCGGGACTAGCGTCCGCCGGGGAGCTGTTTTTT.